Below, 14 T cell receptor beta chains from the same sample are listed, as sequenced in a study of human T cells and chemical hapten exposure. TCRdb itself ran the RACE reads through MiXCR, one entry per CDR3 protein. The sample lists around 380,000 distinct CDR3 sequences; nearly 5% were seen once. This sample's time point: patch test 1, 2 weeks after DPC sensitization. Documented treatment: therapeutic diphenylcyclopropenone sensitization with weekly scalp DPC. Sequences were derived from whole blood, sampled in connection with sensitization to the hapten diphenylcyclopropenone (DPC). The receptor source for this set is a woman between 45 and 60 years old with alopecia areata. Some clones in this sample may be carry-over from other donors' samples.

Many counts were recorded for this clonotype. The chain has TRBV9 and TRBJ2-1, with no clear D. V was cut by 3 bases and J by 2 bases, with 12 bases left in between. The CDR3 has 15 residues. CDR1 and CDR2 (germline): SGDLS, YYNGEE. CDR3 in DNA: TGTGCCAGCAGCGCCTCTACCGTAACCTACAATGAGCAGTTCTTC. Translation gives CASSASTVTYNEQFF.

This clonotype was recorded many times. The chain combines TRBV9 with TRBJ2-5, with 11 bases identical to TRBD2. The CDR3 consists of 15 residues. Germline V lookup: CDR1 SGDLS, CDR2 YYNGEE. V was clipped by 2 bases and J by 4 bases; unmatched bases: 4. This chain's CDR3 is CASSVDSGRGETQYF. The DNA for the CDR3 is TGTGCCAGCAGCGTGGATAGCGGGAGGGGAGAGACCCAGTACTTC.

This clonotype was found a few times. The chain has TRBV12-3 or TRBV12-4 and TRBJ2-5, with TRBD2 matching over 10 bases. The CDR3 runs 15 residues. Trimming removed 5 bases from V and 2 bases from J; junction bases left unmatched: 5. DNA for the CDR3: TGTGCCAGCAGTCCAGCGGGGGGGCCGCAAGAGACCCAGTACTTC. It specifies CASSPAGGPQETQYF.

A few counts support this clonotype. The chain carries TRBV9 and TRBJ1-3; the match to TRBD1 covers 10 bases. J was trimmed by 4 bases and V by 3 bases; bases with no gene match: 4. Germline CDR1 and CDR2: SGDLS and YYNGEE. This CDR3 region has 15 residues. CDR3 sequence: CASSGGTGAGNTIYF. In DNA form, the CDR3 reads TGTGCCAGCAGCGGGGGGACAGGGGCCGGAAACACCATATATTTT.

There are a few counts of this clonotype. The V call is TRBV27, the J call TRBJ2-7; D call uncertain. V dropped 2 bases and J dropped 3 bases, with 14 bases sitting between them. The CDR3 sequence is 15 residues long. Germline-derived CDR1 and CDR2 are MNHEY and SMNVEV (reference sequence). The CDR3 DNA is TGTGCCAGCAGTTTAACGAGCCGGCGTAACTACGAGCAGTACTTC. Encoded protein: CASSLTSRRNYEQYF.

The table lists this clonotype with many counts. V gene TRBV12-3 or TRBV12-4 combines with J gene TRBJ2-3; maybe TRBD1 (6 bases). V lost 5 bases, J lost 3 bases, and 12 bases lay in between. The CDR3 consists of 14 residues. CDR3 in amino acids: CASSPRTETDTQYF. In nucleotides, the CDR3 is TGTGCCAGCAGTCCCAGGACAGAAACAGATACGCAGTATTTT.

This sequence joins TRBV11-3 and TRBJ2-7, with D hard to call. Looked up from germline, CDR1 is SGHNT and CDR2 is YENEEA. The V gene lost 2 bases and the J gene lost 1 base, with 6 bases spanning the gap. The CDR3 totals 13 residues. DNA of the CDR3: TGTGCCAGCAGCTTAACGTTTTCCTACGAGCAGTACTTC. This sequence encodes CASSLTFSYEQYF.

This clonotype was seen repeatedly, ten times or more. The rearrangement links TRBV7-2 to TRBJ1-5, with D possibly being TRBD1 (6 bases). V shed 5 bases and J shed 7 bases, with 18 bases lying between them. CDR3 size: 15 residues. Germline CDR1 reads SGHTA; CDR2 reads FQGNSA. In DNA form, the CDR3 reads TGTGCCAGCAGCCAATATACCGGGGGCGGGCAGCCCCAGCATTTT. This encodes CASSQYTGGGQPQHF.

This clonotype was counted many times. The chain has TRBV13 and TRBJ2-5; D perhaps matches TRBD1 (5 bases). The germline V and J ends were trimmed by 4 bases and 5 bases, with 17 bases remaining between them. This CDR3 contains 15 residues. Germline CDR1 reads PRHDT; CDR2 reads FYEKMQ (reference sequence). The CDR3 DNA is TGTGCCAGCAGCTCTCGACAGACATCTGGGGAGACCCAGTACTTC. It specifies CASSSRQTSGETQYF.

This clonotype has a count of ten or more. The chain recombines TRBV20-1 with TRBJ2-7; TRBD2 matches 8 bases. The CDR3 extends over 15 amino acids. Germline V gene lookup returns CDR1 DFQATT and CDR2 SNEGSKA (reference sequence). V shed 5 bases and J 1 base; nucleotides not matched to a gene: 10. The CDR3 loop is CSAPRRGGLSYEQYF. DNA of the CDR3: TGCAGTGCTCCCCGCCGGGGGGGACTTTCCTACGAGCAGTACTTC.

This clonotype was seen repeatedly, ten times or more. The rearrangement joins TRBV28 to TRBJ2-7, with 10 bases aligning to TRBD1. The germline V gene has CDR1 MDHEN and CDR2 SYDVKM. This CDR3 has 15 amino acids. J gave up 0 bases and V 5 bases, and 4 bases lay outside the gene matches. This chain's CDR3 is CASSTGTGVSYEQYF. The CDR3 nucleotides are TGTGCCAGCAGTACCGGGACAGGGGTCTCCTACGAGCAGTACTTC.

This clonotype showed up many times. The chain employs TRBV27 and TRBJ1-1; no clear D gene. Germline values: CDR1 MNHEY, CDR2 SMNVEV (reference sequence). V gave up 6 bases and J gave up 4 bases, with 12 bases separating them. The CDR3 extends over 13 amino acids. The CDR3 region is CASSPRLGTEAFF. The CDR3 region has the DNA TGTGCCAGCAGCCCCCGCCTGGGCACTGAAGCTTTCTTT.

The chain has TRBV29-1 and TRBJ2-1, with TRBD2 identical over 9 bases. The CDR3 loop spans 14 amino acids. Germline CDR1 SQVTM, CDR2 ANQGSEA. The V segment lost 1 base and the J segment 6 bases; nucleotides outside the gene matches: 4. The chain's CDR3 is CSVEGGRAFNEQFF. CDR3 nucleotide sequence: TGCAGCGTTGAAGGCGGGAGGGCCTTCAATGAGCAGTTCTTC.

This clonotype was detected a few times. The V call is TRBV29-1, the J call TRBJ1-1; D possibly corresponds to TRBD1 (6 bases). The V end was cut by 6 bases, the J end by 3 bases, with 14 bases between. This CDR3 contains 13 residues. Per the germline V gene, CDR1 is SQVTM and CDR2 is ANQGSEA. CDR3 region: CSVAGHLDTEAFF. The CDR3, as DNA: TGCAGCGTGGCGGGACACCTGGACACTGAAGCTTTCTTT.